Presented here are 6 T cell receptor beta chains from one specimen sequenced in a study of blood T cell repertoires in COVID-19. Measured with immunoSEQ multiplex PCR; TCRdb has only the in-frame clones, and not every one. The data contain 120,000 or so clones, over 75% of them singletons. Sequencing was done on a sample of peripheral blood. Receptor source: a man over 45 with acute or convalescent COVID-19.

This clone was seen a single time. The rearrangement links TRBV18 to TRBJ2-3, with D perhaps TRBD1 (6 bases). Germline CDR1 KGHSH, CDR2 LQKENI. The germline V and J ends were trimmed by 1 base and 4 bases, with 21 bases remaining between them. CDR3 length equals 18 residues. Here the CDR3 reads CASSPLWGRPVGPDTQYF. DNA for the CDR3: TGTGCCAGCTCACCACTCTGGGGGCGCCCAGTCGGGCCAGATACGCAGTATTTT.

This chain links TRBV19 with TRBJ1-2; 8 bases map to TRBD1. CDR1 and CDR2 (germline): LNHDA, SQIVND (reference sequence). The length of the CDR3 is 16 residues. The J segment lost 0 bases and the V segment lost 6 bases, leaving 9 bases of the junction unmatched. Here the CDR3 reads CASSQTGGSSNYGYTF. The CDR3 DNA is TGTGCCAGTAGCCAAACAGGGGGTTCCTCTAACTATGGCTACACCTTC. Full variable domain (outside the CDR3, taken from reference TRBV19 and TRBJ1-2): DGGITQSPKYLFRKEGQNVTLSCEQNLNHDAMYWYRQDPGQGLRLIYYSQIVNDFQKGDIAEGYSVSREKKESFPLTVTSAQKNPTAFYLCASSQTGGSSNYGYTFGSGTRLTVV.

This chain links TRBV7-2 with TRBJ2-7, with a tentative D call TRBD2 (5 bases). The CDR3 contains 14 residues. Germline V CDR1 and CDR2: SGHTA, FQGNSA. The V and J ends lost 5 bases and 0 bases respectively, with 11 bases between them. The CDR3 region is CASSLRLSSYEQYF. Here the CDR3 DNA reads TGTGCCAGCAGCCTTAGACTAAGCTCCTACGAGCAGTACTTC.

This chain uses TRBV7-2 with TRBJ2-3, with 9 bases that match TRBD1. The CDR3 totals 14 residues. Germline loops: CDR1 SGHTA, CDR2 FQGNSA. With 2 bases clipped from V and 4 bases from J, the junction kept 1 base outside the gene matches. The CDR3 nucleotides are TGTGCCAGCAGCTTACGACAGGGGGCAGATACGCAGTATTTT. It translates to CASSLRQGADTQYF.

V usage is TRBV6-5 and J usage is TRBJ2-1; 9 nucleotides line up with TRBD1. Germline loops: CDR1 MNHEY, CDR2 SVGAGI. V dropped 6 bases and J dropped 9; count of bases not matched to a gene: 3. The CDR3 extends over 12 amino acids. The CDR3 DNA sequence: TGTGCCAGCAGACGACAGGGGGTTGAGCAGTTCTTC. It yields the protein CASRRQGVEQFF.

The chain combines TRBV30 with TRBJ2-7; 8 bases map to TRBD1. The germline V gene encodes CDR1 GTSNPN and CDR2 SVGIG (reference sequence). The length of the CDR3 is 13 residues. Germline trimming cut 0 bases from V and 3 bases from J; bases unmatched to any gene: 1. Here the CDR3 reads CAWSVTGGYEQYF. The CDR3 DNA follows: TGTGCCTGGAGTGTAACAGGGGGCTACGAGCAGTACTTC. Using reference TRBV30 and TRBJ2-7 for the parts outside the CDR3, the full variable domain is SQTIHQWPATLVQPVGSPLSLECTVEGTSNPNLYWYRQAAGRGLQLLFYSVGIGQISSEVPQNLSASRPQDRQFILSSKKLLLSDSGFYLCAWSVTGGYEQYFGPGTRLTVT.